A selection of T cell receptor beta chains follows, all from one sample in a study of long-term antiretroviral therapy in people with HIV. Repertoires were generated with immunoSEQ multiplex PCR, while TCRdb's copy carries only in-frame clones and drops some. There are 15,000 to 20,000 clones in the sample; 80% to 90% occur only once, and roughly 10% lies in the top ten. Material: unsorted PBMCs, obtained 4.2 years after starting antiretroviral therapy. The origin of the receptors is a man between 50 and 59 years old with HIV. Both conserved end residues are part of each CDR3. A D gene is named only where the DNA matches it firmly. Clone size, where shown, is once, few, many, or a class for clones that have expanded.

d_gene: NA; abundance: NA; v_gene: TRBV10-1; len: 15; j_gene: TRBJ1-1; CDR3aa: CASSPGHGSNTEAFF; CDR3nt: TGCGCCAGCAGCCCGGGACACGGTTCTAACACTGAAGCTTTCTTT
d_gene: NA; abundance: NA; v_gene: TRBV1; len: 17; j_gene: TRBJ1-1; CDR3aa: CTSSQDPRQTSNTEAFF; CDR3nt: TGCACCAGCAGCCAAGATCCCCGACAGACGTCGAACACTGAAGCTTTCTTT
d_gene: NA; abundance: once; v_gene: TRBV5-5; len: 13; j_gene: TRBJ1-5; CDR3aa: CASSFDGNQPQHF; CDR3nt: TGTGCCAGCAGCTTTGACGGAAATCAGCCCCAGCATTTT
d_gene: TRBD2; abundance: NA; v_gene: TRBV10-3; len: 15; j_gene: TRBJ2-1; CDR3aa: CAISASGGLYNEQFF; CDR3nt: TGTGCCATCAGTGCTAGCGGGGGGCTCTACAATGAGCAGTTCTTC
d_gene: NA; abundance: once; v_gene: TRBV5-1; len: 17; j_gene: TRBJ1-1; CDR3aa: CASSLEGPLVRNTEAFF; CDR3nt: TGCGCCAGCAGCTTGGAGGGACCGCTTGTACGGAACACTGAAGCTTTCTTT
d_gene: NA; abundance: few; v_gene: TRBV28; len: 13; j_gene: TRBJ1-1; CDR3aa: CASSPGTWTEAFF; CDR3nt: TGTGCCAGCAGTCCCGGGACGTGGACTGAAGCTTTCTTT
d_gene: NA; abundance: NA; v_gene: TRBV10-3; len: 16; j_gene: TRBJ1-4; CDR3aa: CAISEEQGTTNEKLFF; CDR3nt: TGTGCCATCAGTGAAGAGCAGGGTACAACTAATGAAAAACTGTTTTTT
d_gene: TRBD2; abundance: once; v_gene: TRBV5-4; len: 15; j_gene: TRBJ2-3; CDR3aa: CASSRRGGQGDTQYF; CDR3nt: TGTGCCAGCAGCCGACGGGGGGGCCAAGGAGATACGCAGTATTTT
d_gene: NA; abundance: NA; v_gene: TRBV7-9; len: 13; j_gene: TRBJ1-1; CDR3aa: CASSPQGNTEAFF; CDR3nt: TGTGCCAGCAGTCCTCAGGGGAACACTGAAGCTTTCTTT
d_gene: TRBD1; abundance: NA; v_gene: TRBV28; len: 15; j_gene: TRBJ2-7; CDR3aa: CASSFLGQGTYEQYF; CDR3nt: TGTGCCAGCAGTTTCCTGGGACAGGGAACCTACGAGCAGTACTTC
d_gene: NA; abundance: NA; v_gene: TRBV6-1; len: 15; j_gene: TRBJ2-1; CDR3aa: CASSVGENRYNEQFF; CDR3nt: TGTGCCAGCAGTGTTGGGGAGAATCGGTACAATGAGCAGTTCTTC
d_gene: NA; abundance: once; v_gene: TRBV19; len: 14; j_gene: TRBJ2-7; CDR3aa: CASSPSLGSYEQYF; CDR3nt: TGTGCCAGTAGCCCGTCGCTAGGCTCCTACGAGCAGTACTTC
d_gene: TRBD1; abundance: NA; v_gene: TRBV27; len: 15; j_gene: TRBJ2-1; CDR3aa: CASSLRDRPLNEQFF; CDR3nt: TGTGCCAGCAGTCTCCGGGACAGGCCCTTAAATGAGCAGTTCTTC
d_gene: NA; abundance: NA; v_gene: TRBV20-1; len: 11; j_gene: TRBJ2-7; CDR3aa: CSASEGNEQYF; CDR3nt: TGCAGTGCTAGTGAAGGCAACGAGCAGTACTTC
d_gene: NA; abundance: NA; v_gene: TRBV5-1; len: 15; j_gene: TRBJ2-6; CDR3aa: CASSLVRSGANVLTF; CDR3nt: TGCGCCAGCAGCTTGGTCAGGTCTGGGGCCAACGTCCTGACTTTC
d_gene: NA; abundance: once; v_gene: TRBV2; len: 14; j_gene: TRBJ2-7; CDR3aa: CASSGTIKSYEQYF; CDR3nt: TGTGCCAGCAGCGGAACTATAAAATCCTACGAGCAGTACTTC
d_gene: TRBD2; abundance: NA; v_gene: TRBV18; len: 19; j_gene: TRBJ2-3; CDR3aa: CASSPWLAGGPTGTDTQYF; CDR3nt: TGTGCCAGCTCACCATGGCTAGCGGGGGGGCCAACTGGCACAGATACGCAGTATTTT
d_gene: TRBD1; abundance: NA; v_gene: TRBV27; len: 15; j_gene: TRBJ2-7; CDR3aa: CASSIPGQGINEQYF; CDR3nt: TGTGCCAGCAGTATCCCGGGACAGGGGATCAACGAGCAGTACTTC
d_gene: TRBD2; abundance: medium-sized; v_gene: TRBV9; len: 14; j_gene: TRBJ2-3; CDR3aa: CASSVVSGGDTQYF; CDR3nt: TGTGCCAGCAGCGTAGTTAGCGGGGGAGATACGCAGTATTTT
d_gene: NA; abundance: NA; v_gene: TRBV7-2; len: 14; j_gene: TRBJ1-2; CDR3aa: CASTYFGRDYGYTF; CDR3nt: TGTGCCAGCACCTACTTTGGCAGAGACTATGGCTACACCTTC
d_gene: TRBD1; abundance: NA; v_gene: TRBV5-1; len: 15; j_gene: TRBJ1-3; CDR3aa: CASATGDSSGNTIYF; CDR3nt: TGCGCCAGCGCCACCGGGGACAGCTCTGGAAACACCATATATTTT
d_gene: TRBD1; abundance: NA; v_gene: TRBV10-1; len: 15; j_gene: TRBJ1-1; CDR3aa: CASSWDRERFTEAFF; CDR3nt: TGCGCCAGCAGTTGGGACAGGGAAAGATTCACTGAAGCTTTCTTT
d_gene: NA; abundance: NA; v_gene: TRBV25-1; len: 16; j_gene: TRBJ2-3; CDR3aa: CASSETRVSNTDTQYF; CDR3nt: TGTGCCAGCAGCGAGACCAGGGTATCGAACACAGATACGCAGTATTTT
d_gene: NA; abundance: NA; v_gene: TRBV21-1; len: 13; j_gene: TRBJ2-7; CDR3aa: CASPRGGSYEQYF; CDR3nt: TGTGCCAGCCCTAGGGGGGGCTCCTACGAGCAGTACTTC
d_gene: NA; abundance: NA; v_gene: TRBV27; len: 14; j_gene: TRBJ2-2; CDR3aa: CASSPTTGPGELFF; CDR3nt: TGTGCCAGCAGTCCAACAACAGGGCCCGGGGAGCTGTTTTTT
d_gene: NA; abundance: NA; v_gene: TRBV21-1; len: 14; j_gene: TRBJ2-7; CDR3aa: CASSLGSGGYEQYF; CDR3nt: TGTGCCAGCAGCCTAGGTAGCGGGGGCTACGAGCAGTACTTC
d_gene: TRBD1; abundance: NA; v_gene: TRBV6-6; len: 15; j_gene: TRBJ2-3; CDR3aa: CASRTGTGRTDTQYF; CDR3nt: TGTGCCAGCAGAACCGGGACAGGGCGCACAGATACGCAGTATTTT
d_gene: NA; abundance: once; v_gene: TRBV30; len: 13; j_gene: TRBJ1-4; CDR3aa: CAWRWSSNEKLFF; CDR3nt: TGTGCCTGGAGATGGTCGTCTAATGAAAAACTGTTTTTT
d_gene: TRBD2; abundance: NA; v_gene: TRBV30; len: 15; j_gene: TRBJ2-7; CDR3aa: CAWSSGGRPIYEQYF; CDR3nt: TGTGCCTGGAGTAGCGGGGGCCGGCCCATCTACGAGCAGTACTTC
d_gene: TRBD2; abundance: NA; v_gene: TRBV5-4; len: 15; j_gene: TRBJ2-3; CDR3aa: CASSSGLAVTDTQYF; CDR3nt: TGTGCCAGCAGCTCGGGACTAGCGGTCACAGATACGCAGTATTTT
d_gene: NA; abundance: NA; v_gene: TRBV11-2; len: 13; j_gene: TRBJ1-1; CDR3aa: CASSLEQNTEAFF; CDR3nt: TGTGCCAGCAGCTTAGAGCAGAACACTGAAGCTTTCTTT
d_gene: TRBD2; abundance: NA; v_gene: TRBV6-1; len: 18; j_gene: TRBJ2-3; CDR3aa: CASSEAPFATGGKNTQYF; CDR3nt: TGTGCCAGCAGTGAAGCTCCCTTTGCTACCGGGGGGAAAAATACGCAGTATTTT
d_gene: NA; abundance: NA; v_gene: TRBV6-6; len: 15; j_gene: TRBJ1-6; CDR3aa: CASSPRPKDGSPLHF; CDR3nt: TGTGCCAGCAGCCCGCGGCCGAAGGACGGATCACCCCTCCACTTT
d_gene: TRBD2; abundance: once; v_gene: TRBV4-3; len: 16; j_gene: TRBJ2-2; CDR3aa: CASSQDWTSKTGELFF; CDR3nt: TGCGCCAGCAGCCAAGATTGGACTAGCAAAACCGGGGAGCTGTTTTTT
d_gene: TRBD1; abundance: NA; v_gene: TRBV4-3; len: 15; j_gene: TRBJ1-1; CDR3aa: CASSQDYQGGTEAFF; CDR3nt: TGCGCCAGCAGCCAAGATTATCAGGGGGGGACTGAAGCTTTCTTT
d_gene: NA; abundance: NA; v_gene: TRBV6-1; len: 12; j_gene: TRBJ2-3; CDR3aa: CASRRSTDTQYF; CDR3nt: TGTGCCAGCAGACGGAGCACAGATACGCAGTATTTT
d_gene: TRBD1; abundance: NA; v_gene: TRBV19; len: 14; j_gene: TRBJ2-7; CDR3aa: CASSTNRGSYEQYF; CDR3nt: TGTGCCAGTAGTACTAACAGGGGGTCCTACGAGCAGTACTTC
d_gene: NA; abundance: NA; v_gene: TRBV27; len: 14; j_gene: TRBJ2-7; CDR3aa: CASSLGALGYEQYF; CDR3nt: TGTGCCAGCAGTTTAGGAGCGCTCGGGTACGAGCAGTACTTC
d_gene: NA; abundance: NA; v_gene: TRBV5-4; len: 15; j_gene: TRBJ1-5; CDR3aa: CASSLGQAIGQPQHF; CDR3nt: TGTGCCAGCAGCTTGGGACAGGCTATTGGTCAGCCCCAGCATTTT
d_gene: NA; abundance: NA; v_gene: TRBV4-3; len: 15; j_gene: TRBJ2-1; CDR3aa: CASSEGGVSYNEQFF; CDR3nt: TGCGCCAGCAGCGAAGGGGGGGTTTCCTACAATGAGCAGTTCTTC
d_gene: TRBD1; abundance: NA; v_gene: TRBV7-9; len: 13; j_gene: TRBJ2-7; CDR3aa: CASSFGQGNEQYF; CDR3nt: TGTGCCAGCAGCTTCGGACAGGGGAACGAGCAGTACTTC
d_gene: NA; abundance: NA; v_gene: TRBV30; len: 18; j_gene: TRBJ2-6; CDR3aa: CAWRSGTLALSGANVLTF; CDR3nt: TGTGCCTGGAGGAGCGGGACATTAGCGCTCTCTGGGGCCAACGTCCTGACTTTC
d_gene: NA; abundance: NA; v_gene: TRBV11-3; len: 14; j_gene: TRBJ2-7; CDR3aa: CASSSTSTSYEQYF; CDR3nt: TGTGCCAGCAGTTCGACTTCCACATCCTACGAGCAGTACTTC
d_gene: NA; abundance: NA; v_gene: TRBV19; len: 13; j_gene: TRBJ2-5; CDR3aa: CASSTQGGETQYF; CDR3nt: TGTGCCAGTAGTACCCAAGGGGGAGAGACCCAGTACTTC
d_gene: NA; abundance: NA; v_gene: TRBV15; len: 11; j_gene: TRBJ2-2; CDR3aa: CATGDTGELFF; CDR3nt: TGTGCCACCGGGGACACCGGGGAGCTGTTTTTT
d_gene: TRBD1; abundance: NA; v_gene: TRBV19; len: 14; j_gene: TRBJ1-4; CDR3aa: CASSPGTANEKLFF; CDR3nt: TGTGCCAGTAGTCCCGGGACAGCTAATGAAAAACTGTTTTTT
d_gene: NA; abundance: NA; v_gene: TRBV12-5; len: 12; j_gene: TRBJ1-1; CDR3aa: CASGLSGTEAFF; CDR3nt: TGTGCTAGTGGTTTGTCGGGGACTGAAGCTTTCTTT
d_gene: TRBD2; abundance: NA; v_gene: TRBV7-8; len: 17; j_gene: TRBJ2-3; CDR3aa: CASSLVDGTSGTDTQYF; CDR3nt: TGTGCCAGCAGCTTAGTGGATGGGACTAGCGGCACAGATACGCAGTATTTT
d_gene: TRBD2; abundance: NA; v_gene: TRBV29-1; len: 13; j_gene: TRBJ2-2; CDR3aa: CSVVRGDTGELFF; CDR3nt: TGCAGCGTTGTTCGGGGGGACACCGGGGAGCTGTTTTTT
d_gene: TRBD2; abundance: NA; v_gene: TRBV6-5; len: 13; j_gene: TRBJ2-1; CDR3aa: CASSYSTSGEQFF; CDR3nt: TGTGCCAGCAGTTACTCGACTAGCGGGGAGCAGTTCTTC
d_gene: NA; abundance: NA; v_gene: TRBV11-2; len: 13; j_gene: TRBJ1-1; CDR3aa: CASRRQMNTEAFF; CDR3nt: TGTGCCAGCAGGAGGCAGATGAACACTGAAGCTTTCTTT